This TCR beta chain was identified in a study of type 1 and type 2 diabetes patients. Study overall: Participants included type 1 and type 2 diabetes patients plus nondiabetic controls.

PCR was run on genomic DNA. A primer set of 30 forward and 13 reverse primers amplified the CDR3. Using its own MiXCR run on the multiplex PCR reads, TCRdb lists one record per CDR3 protein. Here the sample spans 280,000 or so distinct CDR3 sequences, roughly 44% being singletons. The CDR3 covers 14 residues. V dropped 8 bases and J dropped 6; count of bases not matched to a gene: 8. CDR1 is WSHSY, CDR2 SAAADI, per germline. The sample taken for sequencing was peripheral blood mononuclear cells (PBMCs). The J gene is TRBJ2-1, the V gene TRBV10-2; TRBD2 agrees at 9 bases. The TCR originated in a man in his late teens or twenties with type 2 diabetes. CDR3 nucleotides: TGCGCCAGCTTAGCGGGAGCCTGGTTCAATGAGCAGTTCTTC. Its translation is CASLAGAWFNEQFF.